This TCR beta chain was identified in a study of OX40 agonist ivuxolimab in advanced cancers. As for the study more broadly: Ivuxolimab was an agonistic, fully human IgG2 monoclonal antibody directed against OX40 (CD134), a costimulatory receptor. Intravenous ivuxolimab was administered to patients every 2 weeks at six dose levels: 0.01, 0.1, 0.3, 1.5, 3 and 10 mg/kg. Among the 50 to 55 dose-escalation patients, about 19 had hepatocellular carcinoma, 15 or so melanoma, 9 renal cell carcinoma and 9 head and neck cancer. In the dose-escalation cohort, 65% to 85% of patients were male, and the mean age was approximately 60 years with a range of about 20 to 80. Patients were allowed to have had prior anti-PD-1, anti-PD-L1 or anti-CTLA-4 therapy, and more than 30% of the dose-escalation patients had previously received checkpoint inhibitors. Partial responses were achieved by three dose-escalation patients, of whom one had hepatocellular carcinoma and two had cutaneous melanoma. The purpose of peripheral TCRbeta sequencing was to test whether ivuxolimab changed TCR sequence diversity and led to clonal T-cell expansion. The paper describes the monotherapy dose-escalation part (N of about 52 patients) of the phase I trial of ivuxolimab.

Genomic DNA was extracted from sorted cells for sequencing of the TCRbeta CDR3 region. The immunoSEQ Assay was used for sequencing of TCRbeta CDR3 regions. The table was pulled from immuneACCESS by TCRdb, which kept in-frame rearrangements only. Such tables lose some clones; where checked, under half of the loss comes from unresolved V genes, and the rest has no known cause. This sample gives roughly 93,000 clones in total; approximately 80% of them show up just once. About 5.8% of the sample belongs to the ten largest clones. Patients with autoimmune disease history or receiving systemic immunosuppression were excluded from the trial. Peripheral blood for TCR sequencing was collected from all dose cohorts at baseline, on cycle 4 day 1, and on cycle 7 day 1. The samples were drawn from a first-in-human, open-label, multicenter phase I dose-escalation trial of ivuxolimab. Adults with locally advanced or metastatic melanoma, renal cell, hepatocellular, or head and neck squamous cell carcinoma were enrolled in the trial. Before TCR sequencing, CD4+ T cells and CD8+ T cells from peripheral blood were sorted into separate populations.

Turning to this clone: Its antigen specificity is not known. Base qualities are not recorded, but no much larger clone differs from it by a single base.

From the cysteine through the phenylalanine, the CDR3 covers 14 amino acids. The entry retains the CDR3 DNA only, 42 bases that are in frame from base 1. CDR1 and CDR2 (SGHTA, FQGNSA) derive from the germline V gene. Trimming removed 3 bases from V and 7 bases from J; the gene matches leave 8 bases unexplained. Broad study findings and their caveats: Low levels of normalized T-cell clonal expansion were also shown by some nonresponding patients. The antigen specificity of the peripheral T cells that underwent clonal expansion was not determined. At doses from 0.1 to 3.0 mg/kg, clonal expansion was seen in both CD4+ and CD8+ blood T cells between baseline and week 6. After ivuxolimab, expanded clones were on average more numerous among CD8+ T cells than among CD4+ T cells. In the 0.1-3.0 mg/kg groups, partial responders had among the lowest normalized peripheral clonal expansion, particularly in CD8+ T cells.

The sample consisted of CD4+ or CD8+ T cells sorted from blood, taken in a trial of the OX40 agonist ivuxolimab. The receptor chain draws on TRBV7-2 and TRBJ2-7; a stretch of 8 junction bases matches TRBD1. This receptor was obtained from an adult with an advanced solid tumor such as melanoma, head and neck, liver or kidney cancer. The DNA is TGTGCCAGCAGCTTCGACAGGGGTCCGAGGGAGCAGTACTTC. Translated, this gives CASSFDRGPREQYF. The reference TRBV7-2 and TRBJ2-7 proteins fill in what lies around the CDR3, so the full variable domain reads GAGVSQSPSNKVTEKGKDVELRCDPISGHTALYWYRQSLGQGLEFLIYFQGNSAPDKSGLPSDRFSAERTGGSVSTLTIQRTQQEDSAVYLCASSFDRGPREQYFGPGTRLTVT.